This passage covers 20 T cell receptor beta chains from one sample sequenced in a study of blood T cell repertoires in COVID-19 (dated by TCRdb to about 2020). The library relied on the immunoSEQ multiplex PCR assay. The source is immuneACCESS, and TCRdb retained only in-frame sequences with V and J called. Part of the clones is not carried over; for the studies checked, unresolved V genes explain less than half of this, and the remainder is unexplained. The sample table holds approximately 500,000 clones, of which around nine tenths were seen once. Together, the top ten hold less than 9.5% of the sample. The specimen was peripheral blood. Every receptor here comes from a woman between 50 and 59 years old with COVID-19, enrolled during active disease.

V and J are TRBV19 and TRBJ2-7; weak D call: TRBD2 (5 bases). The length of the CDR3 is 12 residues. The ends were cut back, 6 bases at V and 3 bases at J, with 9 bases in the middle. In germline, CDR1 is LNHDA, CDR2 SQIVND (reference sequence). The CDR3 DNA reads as TGTGCCAGTAGCGGGGATTACTACGAGCAGTACTTC. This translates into CASSGDYYEQYF.

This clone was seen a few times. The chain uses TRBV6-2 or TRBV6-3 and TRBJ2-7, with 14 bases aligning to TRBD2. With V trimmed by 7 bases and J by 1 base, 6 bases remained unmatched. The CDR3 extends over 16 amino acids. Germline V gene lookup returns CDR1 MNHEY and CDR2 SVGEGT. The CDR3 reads CASTPTSGGVSYEQYF. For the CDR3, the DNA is TGTGCCAGCACCCCGACTAGCGGGGGGGTTTCCTACGAGCAGTACTTC.

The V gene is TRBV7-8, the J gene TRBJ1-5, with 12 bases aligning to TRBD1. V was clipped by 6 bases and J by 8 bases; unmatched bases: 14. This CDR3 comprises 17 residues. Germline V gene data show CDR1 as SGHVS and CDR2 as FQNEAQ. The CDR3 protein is CASSPEWDRGRLKPQHF. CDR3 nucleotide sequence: TGTGCCAGCAGTCCCGAGTGGGACAGGGGGCGCTTGAAGCCCCAGCATTTT.

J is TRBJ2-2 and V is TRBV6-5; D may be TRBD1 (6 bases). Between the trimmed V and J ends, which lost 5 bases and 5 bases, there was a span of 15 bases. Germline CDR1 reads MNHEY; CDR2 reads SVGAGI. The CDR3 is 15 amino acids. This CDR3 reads CASSLQSGVTGELFF. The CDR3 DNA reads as TGTGCCAGCAGTCTACAATCAGGGGTGACCGGGGAGCTGTTTTTT.

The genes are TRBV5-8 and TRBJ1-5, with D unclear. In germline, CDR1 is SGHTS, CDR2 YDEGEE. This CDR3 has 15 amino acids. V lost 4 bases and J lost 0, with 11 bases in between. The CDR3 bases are TGTGCCAGCAGCCGGCGGGTTTATAGCAATCAGCCCCAGCATTTT. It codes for CASSRRVYSNQPQHF.

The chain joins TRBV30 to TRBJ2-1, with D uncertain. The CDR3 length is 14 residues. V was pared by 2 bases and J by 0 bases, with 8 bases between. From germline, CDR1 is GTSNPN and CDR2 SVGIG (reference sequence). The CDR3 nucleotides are TGTGCCTGGAGTCCATCCCCCTCCTACAATGAGCAGTTCTTC. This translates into CAWSPSPSYNEQFF.

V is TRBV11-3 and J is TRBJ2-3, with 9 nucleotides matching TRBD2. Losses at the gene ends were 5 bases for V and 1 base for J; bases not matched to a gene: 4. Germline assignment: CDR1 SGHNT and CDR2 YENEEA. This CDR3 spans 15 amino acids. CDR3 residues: CASSKRGVGTDTQYF. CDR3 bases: TGTGCCAGCAGCAAGCGGGGGGTGGGCACAGATACGCAGTATTTT.

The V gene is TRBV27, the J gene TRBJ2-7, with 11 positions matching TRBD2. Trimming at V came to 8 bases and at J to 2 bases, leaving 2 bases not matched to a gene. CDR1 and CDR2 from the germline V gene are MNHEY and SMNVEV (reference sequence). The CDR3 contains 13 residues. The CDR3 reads CASLAGGTYEQYF. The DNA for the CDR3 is TGTGCCAGCCTAGCGGGGGGAACCTACGAGCAGTACTTC.

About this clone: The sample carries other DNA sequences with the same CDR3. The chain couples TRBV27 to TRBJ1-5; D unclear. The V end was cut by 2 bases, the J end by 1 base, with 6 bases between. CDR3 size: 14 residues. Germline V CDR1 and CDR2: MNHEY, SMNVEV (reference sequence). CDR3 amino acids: CASSLGRSNQPQHF. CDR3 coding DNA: TGTGCCAGCAGTTTAGGTCGGAGCAATCAGCCCCAGCATTTT.

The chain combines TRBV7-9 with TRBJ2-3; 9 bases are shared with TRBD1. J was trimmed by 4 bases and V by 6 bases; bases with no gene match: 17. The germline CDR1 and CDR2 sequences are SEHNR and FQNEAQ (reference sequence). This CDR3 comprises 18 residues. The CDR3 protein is CASSLRYRGLSGADTQYF. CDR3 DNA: TGTGCCAGCAGTTTACGGTACAGGGGGCTCTCGGGGGCAGATACGCAGTATTTT.

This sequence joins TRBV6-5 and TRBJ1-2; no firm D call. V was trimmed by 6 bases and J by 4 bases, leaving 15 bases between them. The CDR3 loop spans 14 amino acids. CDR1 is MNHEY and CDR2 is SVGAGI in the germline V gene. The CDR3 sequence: CASSDSPEGYGYTF. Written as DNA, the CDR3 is TGTGCCAGCAGCGACTCCCCGGAGGGCTATGGCTACACCTTC.

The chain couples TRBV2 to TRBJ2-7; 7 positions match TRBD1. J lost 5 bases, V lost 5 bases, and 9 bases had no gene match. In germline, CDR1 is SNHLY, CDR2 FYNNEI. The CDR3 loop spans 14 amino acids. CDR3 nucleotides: TGTGCCAGCAGTCGACAGGGATATAGCGACGAGCAGTACTTC. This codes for CASSRQGYSDEQYF.

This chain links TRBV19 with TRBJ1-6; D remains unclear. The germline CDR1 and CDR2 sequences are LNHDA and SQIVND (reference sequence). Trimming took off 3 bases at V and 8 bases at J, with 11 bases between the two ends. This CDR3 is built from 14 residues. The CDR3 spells CASSIEREYSPLHF. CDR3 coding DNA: TGTGCCAGTAGTATTGAAAGGGAGTATTCACCCCTCCACTTT.

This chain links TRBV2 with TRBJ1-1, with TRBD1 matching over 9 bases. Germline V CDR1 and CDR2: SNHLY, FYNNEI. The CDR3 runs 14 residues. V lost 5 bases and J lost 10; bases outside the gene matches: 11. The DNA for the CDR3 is TGTGCCAGCAGTACCACAGGACAGGGGACGATAGCTTTCTTT. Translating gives CASSTTGQGTIAFF. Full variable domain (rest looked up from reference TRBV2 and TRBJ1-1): EPEVTQTPSHQVTQMGQEVILRCVPISNHLYFYWYRQILGQKVEFLVSFYNNEISEKSEIFDDQFSVERPDGSNFTLKIRSTKLEDSAMYFCASSTTGQGTIAFFGQGTRLTVV.

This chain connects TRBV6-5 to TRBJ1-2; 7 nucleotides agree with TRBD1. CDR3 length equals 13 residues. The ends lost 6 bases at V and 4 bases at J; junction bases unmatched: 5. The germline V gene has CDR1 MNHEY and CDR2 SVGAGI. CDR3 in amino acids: CASSRQGIYGYTF. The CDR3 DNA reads TGTGCCAGCAGCCGACAGGGAATCTATGGCTACACCTTC.

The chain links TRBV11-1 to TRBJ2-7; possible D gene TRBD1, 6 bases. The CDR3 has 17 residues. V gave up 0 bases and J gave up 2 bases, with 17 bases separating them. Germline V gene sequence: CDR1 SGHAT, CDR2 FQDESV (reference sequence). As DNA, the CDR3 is TGTGCCAGCAGCTTAGCGCAGCCAGGGGCGGTCGCCTACGAGCAGTACTTC. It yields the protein CASSLAQPGAVAYEQYF.

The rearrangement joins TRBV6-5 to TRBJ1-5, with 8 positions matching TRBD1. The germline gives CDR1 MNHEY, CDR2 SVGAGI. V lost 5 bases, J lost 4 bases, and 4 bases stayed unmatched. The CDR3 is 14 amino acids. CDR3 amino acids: CASSPRTGNQPQHF. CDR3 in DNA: TGTGCCAGCAGTCCCAGGACAGGGAATCAGCCCCAGCATTTT.

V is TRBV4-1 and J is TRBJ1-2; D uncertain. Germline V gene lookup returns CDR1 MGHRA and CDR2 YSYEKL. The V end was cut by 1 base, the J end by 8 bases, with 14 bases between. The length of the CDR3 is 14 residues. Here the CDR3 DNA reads TGCGCCAGCAGCCAAGTGCTTACCCCGGGGGGCTACACCTTC. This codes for CASSQVLTPGGYTF.

The CDR3 protein is CSVHTGGDGYTF. Here the CDR3 DNA reads TGCAGCGTCCACACAGGGGGGGATGGCTACACCTTC. The chain uses TRBV29-1 and TRBJ1-2; TRBD1 matches 8 bases. The CDR3 covers 12 residues. CDR1 and CDR2 from the germline V gene are SQVTM and ANQGSEA. Trimming at V came to 6 bases and at J to 6 bases, leaving 6 bases not matched to a gene.

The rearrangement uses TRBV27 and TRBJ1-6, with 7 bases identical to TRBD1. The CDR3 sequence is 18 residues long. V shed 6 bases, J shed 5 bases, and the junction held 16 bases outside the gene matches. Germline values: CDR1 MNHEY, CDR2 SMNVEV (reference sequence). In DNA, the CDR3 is TGTGCCAGCAGCTCTTATTGGCCCGGGACAGTCGATAATTCACCCCTCCACTTT. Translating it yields CASSSYWPGTVDNSPLHF.